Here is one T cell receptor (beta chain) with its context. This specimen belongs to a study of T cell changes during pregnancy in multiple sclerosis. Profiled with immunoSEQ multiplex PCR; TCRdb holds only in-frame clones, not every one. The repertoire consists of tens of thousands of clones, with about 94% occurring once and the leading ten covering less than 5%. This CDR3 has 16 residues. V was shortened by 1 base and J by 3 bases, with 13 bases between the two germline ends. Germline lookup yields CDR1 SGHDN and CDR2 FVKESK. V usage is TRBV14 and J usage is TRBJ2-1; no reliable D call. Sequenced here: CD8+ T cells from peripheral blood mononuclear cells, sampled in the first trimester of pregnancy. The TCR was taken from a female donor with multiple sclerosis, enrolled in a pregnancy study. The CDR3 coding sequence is TGTGCCAGCAGCCAAGGTTCGGTATCAATCTACAATGAGCAGTTCTTC. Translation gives CASSQGSVSIYNEQFF.